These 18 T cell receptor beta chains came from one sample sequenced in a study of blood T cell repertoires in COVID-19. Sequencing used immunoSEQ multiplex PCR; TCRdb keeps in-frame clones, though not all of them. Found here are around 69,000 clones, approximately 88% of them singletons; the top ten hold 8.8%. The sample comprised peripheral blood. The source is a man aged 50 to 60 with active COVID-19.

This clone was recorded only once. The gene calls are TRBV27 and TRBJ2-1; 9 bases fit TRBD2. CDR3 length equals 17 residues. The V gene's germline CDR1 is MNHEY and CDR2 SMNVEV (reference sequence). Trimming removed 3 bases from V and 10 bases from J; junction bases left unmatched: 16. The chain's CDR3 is CASSLTPGLATRGEQFF. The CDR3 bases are TGTGCCAGCAGTTTGACCCCGGGACTAGCTACCCGGGGCGAGCAGTTCTTC.

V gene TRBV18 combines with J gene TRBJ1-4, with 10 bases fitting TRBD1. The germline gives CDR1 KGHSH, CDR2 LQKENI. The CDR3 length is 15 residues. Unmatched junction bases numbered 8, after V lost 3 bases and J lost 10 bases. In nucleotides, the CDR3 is TGTGCCAGCTCACCTGGGGGACAGGGGAGGGGAAAACTGTTTTTT. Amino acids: CASSPGGQGRGKLFF.

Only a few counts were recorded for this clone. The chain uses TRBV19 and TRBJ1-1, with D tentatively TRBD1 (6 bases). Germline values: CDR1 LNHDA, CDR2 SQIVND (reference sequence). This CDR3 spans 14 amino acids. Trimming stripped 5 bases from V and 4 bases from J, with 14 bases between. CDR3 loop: CASSLRGGGTEAFF. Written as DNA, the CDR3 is TGTGCCAGTAGTCTCAGGGGAGGGGGCACTGAAGCTTTCTTT.

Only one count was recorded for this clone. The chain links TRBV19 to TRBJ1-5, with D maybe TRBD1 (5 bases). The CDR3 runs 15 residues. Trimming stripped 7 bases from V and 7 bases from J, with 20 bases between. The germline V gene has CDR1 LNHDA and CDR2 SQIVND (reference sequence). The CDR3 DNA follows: TGTGCCAGTACCTCTTCTGGGTCAGGGCACCAGCCCCAGCATTTT. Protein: CASTSSGSGHQPQHF.

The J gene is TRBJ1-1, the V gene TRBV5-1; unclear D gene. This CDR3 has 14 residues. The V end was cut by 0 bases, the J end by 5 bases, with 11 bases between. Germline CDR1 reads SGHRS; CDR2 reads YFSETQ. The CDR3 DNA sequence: TGCGCCAGCAGCTTGGGGGCTATCTCGACTGAAGCTTTCTTT. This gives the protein CASSLGAISTEAFF. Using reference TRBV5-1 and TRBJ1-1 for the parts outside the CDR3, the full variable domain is KAGVTQTPRYLIKTRGQQVTLSCSPISGHRSVSWYQQTPGQGLQFLFEYFSETQRNKGNFPGRFSGRQFSNSRSEMNVSTLELGDSALYLCASSLGAISTEAFFGQGTRLTVV.

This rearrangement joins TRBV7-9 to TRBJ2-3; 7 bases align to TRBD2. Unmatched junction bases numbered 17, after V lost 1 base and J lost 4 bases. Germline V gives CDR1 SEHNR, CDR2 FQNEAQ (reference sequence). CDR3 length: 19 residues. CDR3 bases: TGTGCCAGCAGCTTAGAGTCTGTATCGGCTAGCGGTCGGGCAGATACGCAGTATTTT. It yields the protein CASSLESVSASGRADTQYF.

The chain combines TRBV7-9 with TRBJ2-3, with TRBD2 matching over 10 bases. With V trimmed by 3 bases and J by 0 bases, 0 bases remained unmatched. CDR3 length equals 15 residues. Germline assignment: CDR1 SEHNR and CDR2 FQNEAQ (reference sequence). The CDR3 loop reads CASSFSGGSTDTQYF. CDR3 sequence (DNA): TGTGCCAGCAGCTTTAGCGGGGGGAGCACAGATACGCAGTATTTT.

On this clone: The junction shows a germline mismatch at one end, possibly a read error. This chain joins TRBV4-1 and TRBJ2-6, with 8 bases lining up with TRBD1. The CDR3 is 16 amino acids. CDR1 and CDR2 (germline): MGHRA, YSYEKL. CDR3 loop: CASSEDRGYGANVLTF. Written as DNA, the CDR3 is TGCGCCAGCAGCGAAGACAGGGGATATGGGGCCAACGTCCTGACTTTC.

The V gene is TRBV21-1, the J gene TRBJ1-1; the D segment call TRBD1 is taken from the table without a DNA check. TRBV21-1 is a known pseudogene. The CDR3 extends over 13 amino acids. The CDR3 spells CASSKKEGGEAFF. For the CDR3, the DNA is TGTGCCAGCAGCAAAAAGGAAGGGGGTGAAGCTTTCTTT.

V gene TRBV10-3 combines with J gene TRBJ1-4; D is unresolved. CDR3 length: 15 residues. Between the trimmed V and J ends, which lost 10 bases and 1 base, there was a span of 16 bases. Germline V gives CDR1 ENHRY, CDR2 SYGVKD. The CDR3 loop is CATGGLVQTNEKLFF. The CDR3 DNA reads TGTGCCACCGGCGGGTTGGTACAAACTAATGAAAAACTGTTTTTT.

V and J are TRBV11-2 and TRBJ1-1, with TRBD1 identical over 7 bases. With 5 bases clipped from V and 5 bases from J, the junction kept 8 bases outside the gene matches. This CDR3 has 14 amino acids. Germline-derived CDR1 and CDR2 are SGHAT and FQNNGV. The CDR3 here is CASSVTGSRTEAFF. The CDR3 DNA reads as TGTGCCAGCAGCGTGACAGGGAGTAGGACTGAAGCTTTCTTT.

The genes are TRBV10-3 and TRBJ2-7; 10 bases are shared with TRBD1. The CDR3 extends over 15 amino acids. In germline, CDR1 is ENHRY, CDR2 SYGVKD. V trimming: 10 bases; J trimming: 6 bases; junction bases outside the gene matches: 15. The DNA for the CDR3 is TGTGCCACCGGGCTCGAGGACAGGGGGTGGGGCGAGCAGTACTTC. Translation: CATGLEDRGWGEQYF.

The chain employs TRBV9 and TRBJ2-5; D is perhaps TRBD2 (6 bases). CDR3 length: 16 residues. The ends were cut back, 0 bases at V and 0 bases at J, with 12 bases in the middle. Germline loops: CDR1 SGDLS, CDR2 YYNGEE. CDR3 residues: CASSVGRAGYQETQYF. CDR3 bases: TGTGCCAGCAGCGTAGGAAGGGCGGGGTACCAAGAGACCCAGTACTTC. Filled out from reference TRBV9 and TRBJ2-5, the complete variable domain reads DSGVTQTPKHLITATGQRVTLRCSPRSGDLSVYWYQQSLDQGLQFLIQYYNGEERAKGNILERFSAQQFPDLHSELNLSSLELGDSALYFCASSVGRAGYQETQYFGPGTRLLVL.

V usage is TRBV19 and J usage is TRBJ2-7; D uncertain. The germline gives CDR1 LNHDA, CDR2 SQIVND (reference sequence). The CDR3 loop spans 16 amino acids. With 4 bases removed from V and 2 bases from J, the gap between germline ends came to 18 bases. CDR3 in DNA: TGTGCCAGTAGTAAAGCAATAGTTTTCCCCCCCTACGAGCAGTACTTC. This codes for CASSKAIVFPPYEQYF.

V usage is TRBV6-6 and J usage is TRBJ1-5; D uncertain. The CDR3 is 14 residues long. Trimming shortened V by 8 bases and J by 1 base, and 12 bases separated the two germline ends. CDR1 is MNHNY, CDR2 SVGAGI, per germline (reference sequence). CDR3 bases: TGTGCCAGCGACACGCCGGGGAGCAATCAGCCCCAGCATTTT. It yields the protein CASDTPGSNQPQHF.

The CDR3 protein is CASRLPEEGAGGNTIYF. The DNA of the CDR3 is TGTGCCAGCAGGCTACCTGAGGAGGGGGCTGGTGGAAACACCATATATTTT. The genes are TRBV28 and TRBJ1-3; the match to TRBD1 covers 7 bases. The CDR3 has 17 amino acids. Germline V gene lookup returns CDR1 MDHEN and CDR2 SYDVKM. V shed 6 bases, J shed 3 bases, and the junction held 14 bases outside the gene matches.

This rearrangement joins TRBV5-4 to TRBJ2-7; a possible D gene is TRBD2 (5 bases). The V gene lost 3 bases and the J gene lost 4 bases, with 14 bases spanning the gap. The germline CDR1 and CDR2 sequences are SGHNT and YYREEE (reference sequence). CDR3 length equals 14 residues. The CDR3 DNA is TGTGCCAGCAGCTCAAGACCGGGAACGTACGAGCAGTACTTC. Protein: CASSSRPGTYEQYF. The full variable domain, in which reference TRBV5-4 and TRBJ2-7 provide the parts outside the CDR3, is ETGVTQSPTHLIKTRGQQVTLRCSSQSGHNTVSWYQQALGQGPQFIFQYYREEENGRGNFPPRFSGLQFPNYSSELNVNALELDDSALYLCASSSRPGTYEQYFGPGTRLTVT.

For the CDR3, the DNA is TGTGCCAGCAGTGACACAAATATGAACACTGAAGCTTTCTTT. This sequence encodes CASSDTNMNTEAFF. The chain links TRBV6-4 to TRBJ1-1; no reliable D call. The CDR3 runs 14 residues. Trimming took 2 bases from V and 0 from J, leaving 7 bases between them. CDR1 is MRHNA, CDR2 SNTAGT, per germline.